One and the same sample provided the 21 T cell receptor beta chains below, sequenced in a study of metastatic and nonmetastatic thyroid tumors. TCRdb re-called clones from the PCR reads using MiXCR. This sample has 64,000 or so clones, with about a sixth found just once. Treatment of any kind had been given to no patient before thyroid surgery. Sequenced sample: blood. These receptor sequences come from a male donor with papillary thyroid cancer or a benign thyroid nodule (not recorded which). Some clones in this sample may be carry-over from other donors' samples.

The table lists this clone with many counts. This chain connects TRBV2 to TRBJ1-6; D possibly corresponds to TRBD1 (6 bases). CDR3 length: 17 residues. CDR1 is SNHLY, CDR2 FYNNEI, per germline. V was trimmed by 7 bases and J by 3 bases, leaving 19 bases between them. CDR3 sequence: CASIGTPDRLYNSPLHF. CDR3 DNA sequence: TGTGCCAGCATTGGCACCCCCGACAGGCTCTATAATTCACCCCTCCACTTT.

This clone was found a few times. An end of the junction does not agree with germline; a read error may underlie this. The CDR3 here is CASRSGVSNQPKHF. CDR3 coding DNA: TGTGCCAGCAGATCAGGGGTGAGCAATCAGCCCAAGCATTTT. The chain employs TRBV12-3 or TRBV12-4 and TRBJ1-5; TRBD1 is a possible D gene (6 bases). This CDR3 has 14 residues.

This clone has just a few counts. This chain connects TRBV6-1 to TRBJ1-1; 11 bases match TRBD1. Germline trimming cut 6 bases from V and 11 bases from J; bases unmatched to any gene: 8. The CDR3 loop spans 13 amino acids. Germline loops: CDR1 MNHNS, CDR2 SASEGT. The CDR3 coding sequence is TGTGCCAGCAGGCCGGACAGGGGGCGGAGGGCTTTCTTT. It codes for CASRPDRGRRAFF.

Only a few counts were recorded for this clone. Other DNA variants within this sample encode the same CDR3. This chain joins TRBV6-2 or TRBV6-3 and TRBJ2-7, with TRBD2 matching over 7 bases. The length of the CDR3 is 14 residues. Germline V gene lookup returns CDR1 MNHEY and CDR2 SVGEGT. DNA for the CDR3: TGCGCCAGTAGTTACGGCGGGGGTGGCTACGAGCAGTACGTC. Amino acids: CASSYGGGGYEQYV.

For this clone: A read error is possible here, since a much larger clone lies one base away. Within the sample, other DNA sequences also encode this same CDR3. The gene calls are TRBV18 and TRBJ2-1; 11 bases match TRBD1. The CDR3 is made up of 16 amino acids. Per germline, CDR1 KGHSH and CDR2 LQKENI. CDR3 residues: CASSSGWTGGFNEQFF. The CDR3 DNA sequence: TGCGCCAGCTCATCGGGCTGGACAGGGGGCTTCAATGAGCAGTTCTTC.

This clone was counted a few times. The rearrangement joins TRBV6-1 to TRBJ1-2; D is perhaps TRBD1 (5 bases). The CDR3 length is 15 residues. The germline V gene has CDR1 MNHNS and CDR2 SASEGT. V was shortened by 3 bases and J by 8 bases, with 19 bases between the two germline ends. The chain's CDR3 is CASSDRGRRSQGYTF. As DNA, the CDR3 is TGTGCCAGCAGTGATAGGGGACGCCGCTCGCAGGGCTACACCTTC.

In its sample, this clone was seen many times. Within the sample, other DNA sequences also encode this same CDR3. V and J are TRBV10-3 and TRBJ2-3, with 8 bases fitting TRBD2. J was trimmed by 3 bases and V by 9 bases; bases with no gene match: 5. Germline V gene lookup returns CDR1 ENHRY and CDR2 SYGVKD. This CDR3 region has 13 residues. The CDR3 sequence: CAIQRELTDTQYF. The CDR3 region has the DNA TGTGCCATTCAGCGGGAGCTAACAGATACGCAGTATTTT.

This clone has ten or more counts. Here the CDR3 reads CASSPVGTYTYEQYF. In DNA, the CDR3 is TGTGCCAGCAGTCCAGTAGGGACATATACCTACGAGCAGTACTTC. The rearrangement uses TRBV28 and TRBJ2-7; possibly TRBD1 for D (6 bases). The CDR3 runs 15 residues. Trimming took off 5 bases at V and 2 bases at J, with 16 bases between the two ends. The germline V gene has CDR1 MDHEN and CDR2 SYDVKM.

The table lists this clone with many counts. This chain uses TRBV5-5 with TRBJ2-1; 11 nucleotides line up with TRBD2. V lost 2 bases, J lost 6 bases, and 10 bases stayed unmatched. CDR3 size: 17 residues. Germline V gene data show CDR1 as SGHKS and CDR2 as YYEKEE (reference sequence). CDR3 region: CASSFRLAGIPGNEQFF. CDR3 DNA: TGTGCCAGCAGCTTTAGACTAGCGGGAATTCCCGGCAATGAGCAGTTCTTC.

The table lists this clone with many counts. The CDR3 here is CATSRGRSAASGNTIYF. CDR3 nucleotides: TGTGCCACCAGCAGGGGTCGGTCCGCAGCTTCTGGAAACACCATATATTTT. The J gene is TRBJ1-3, the V gene TRBV15; D is uncertain. Deletions cut 3 bases from V and 1 base from J, with 16 bases between. The germline CDR1 and CDR2 sequences are LNHNV and YYDKDF (reference sequence). There are 17 residues in the CDR3.

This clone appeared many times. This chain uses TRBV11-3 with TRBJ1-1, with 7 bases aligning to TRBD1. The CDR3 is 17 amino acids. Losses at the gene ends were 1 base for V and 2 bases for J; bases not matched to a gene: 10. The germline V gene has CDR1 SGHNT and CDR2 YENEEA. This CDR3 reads CASSLVSQGGINTEAFF. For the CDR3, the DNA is TGTGCCAGCAGCTTAGTTAGTCAGGGGGGGATCAACACTGAAGCTTTCTTT.

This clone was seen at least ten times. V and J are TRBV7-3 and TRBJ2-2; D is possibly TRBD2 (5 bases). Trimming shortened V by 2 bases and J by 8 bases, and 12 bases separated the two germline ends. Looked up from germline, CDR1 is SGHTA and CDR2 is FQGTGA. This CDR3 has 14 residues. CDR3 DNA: TGTGCCAGCAGCTTATCAGAGGGAGATGGGGAGCTGTTTTTT. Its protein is CASSLSEGDGELFF. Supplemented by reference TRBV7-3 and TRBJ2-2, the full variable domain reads GAGVSQTPSNKVTEKGKYVELRCDPISGHTALYWYRQSLGQGPEFLIYFQGTGAADDSGLPNDRFFAVRPEGSVSTLKIQRTERGDSAVYLCASSLSEGDGELFFGEGSRLTVL.

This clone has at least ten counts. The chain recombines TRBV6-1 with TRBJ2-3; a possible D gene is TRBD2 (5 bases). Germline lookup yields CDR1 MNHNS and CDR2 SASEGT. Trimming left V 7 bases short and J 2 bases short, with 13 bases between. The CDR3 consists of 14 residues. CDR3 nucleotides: TGTGCCAGCATTTTACGGGAATTCACAGATACGCAGTATTTT. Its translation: CASILREFTDTQYF.

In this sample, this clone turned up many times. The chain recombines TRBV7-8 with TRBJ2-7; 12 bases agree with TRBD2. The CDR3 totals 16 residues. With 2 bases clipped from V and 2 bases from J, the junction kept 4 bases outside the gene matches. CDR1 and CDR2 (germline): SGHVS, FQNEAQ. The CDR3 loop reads CASSLLAGGQTYEQYF. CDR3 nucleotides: TGTGCCAGCAGCTTACTAGCGGGGGGGCAAACCTACGAGCAGTACTTC.

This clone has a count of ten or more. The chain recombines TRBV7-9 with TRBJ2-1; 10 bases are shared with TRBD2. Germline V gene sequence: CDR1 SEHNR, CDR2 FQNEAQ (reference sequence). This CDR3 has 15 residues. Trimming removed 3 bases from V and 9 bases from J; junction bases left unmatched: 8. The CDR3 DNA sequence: TGTGCCAGCAGCTTGCTAGCGGGAGTTTTTCTTGAGCAGTTCTTC. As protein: CASSLLAGVFLEQFF.

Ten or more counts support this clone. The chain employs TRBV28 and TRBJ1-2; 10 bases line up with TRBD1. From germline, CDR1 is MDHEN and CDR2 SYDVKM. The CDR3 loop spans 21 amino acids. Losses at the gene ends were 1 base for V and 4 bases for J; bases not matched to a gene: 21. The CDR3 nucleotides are TGTGCCAGCAGTTTATTAATTTTCGGAAGGACAGGGGGACTCAGGGGCTATGGCTACACCTTC. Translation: CASSLLIFGRTGGLRGYGYTF.

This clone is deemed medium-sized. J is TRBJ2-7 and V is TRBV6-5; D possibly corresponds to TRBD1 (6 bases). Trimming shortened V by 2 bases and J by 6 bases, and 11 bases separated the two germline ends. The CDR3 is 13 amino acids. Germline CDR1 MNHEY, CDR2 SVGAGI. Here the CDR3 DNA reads TGTGCCAGCAGTTACGGCGGACAGCGCGAGCAGTACGTC. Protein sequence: CASSYGGQREQYV.

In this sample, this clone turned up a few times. CDR3 in DNA: TGTGCCAGCAGTAAGGCTAAGGGATTAGAGAACACCGGGGAGCTGTTTTTT. Its protein is CASSKAKGLENTGELFF. The chain uses TRBV6-1 and TRBJ2-2; D not resolved. V lost 5 bases and J lost 1, with 17 bases in between. Germline V gene sequence: CDR1 MNHNS, CDR2 SASEGT. The CDR3 runs 17 residues.

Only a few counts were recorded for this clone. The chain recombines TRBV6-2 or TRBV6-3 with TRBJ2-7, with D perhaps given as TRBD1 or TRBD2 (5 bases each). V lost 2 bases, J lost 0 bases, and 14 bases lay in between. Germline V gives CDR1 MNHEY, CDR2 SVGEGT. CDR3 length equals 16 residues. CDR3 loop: CASSYGTGYSSYEQYF. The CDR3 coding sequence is TGTGCCAGCAGTTACGGGACGGGTTATAGCTCCTACGAGCAGTACTTC.

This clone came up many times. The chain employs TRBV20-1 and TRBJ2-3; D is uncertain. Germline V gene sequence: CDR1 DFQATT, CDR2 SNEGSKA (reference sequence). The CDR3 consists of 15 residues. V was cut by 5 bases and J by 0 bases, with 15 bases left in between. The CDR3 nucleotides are TGCAGTGCTCCCGTTTTCGGATCTAGCACAGATACGCAGTATTTT. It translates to CSAPVFGSSTDTQYF.

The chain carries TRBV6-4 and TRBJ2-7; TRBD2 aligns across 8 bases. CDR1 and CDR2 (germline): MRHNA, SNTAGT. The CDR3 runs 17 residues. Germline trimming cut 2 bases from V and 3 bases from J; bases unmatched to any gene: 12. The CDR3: CASSDPLGLGVVYEQYF. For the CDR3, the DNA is TGTGCCAGCAGTGACCCATTGGGACTAGGGGTAGTCTACGAGCAGTACTTC.